The T cell receptor (beta chain) described here comes from a study of T cell responses to AZD1222 COVID-19 vaccine. Comments on this clone: What it binds is not known.

Assay used: immunoSEQ multiplex PCR; TCRdb lists only in-frame clones, some missing. The table includes about 180,000 clones, about 90% detected once. Study-wide points: Researchers took repertoire samples only after the peak T cell response had come. The study found Spike-specific TCR breadth and depth rose after two AZD1222 doses.

This CDR3 region has 15 residues. V was trimmed by 4 bases and J by 4 bases, leaving 15 bases between them. Germline lookup yields CDR1 SGHRS and CDR2 YFSETQ. The sequence was obtained from an adult who received the MenACWY meningococcal vaccine as a control. The sequenced sample was peripheral blood, obtained 28 days after the second dose of the MenACWY control vaccine. The chain uses TRBV5-1 and TRBJ1-3; tentative D call: TRBD1 (5 bases). CDR3 nucleotides: TGCGCCAGCAGCCCAGACAGCCTAAACGGAAACACCATATATTTT. Translation gives CASSPDSLNGNTIYF.